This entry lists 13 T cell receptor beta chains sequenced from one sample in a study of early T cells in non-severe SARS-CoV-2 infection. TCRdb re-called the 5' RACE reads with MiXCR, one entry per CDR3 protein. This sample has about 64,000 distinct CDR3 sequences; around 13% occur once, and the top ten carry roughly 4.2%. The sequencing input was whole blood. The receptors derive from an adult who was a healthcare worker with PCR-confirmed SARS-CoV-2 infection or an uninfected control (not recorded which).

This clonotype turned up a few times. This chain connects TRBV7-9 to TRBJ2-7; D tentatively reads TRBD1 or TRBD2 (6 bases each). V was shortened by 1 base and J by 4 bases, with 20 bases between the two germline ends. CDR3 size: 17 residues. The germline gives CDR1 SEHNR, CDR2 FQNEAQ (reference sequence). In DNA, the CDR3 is TGTGCCAGCAGCTTAGTAGTGGGAGGAGACAGGAGGTACGAGCAGTACTTC. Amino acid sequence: CASSLVVGGDRRYEQYF. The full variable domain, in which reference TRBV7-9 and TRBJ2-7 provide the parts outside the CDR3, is DTGVSQNPRHKITKRGQNVTFRCDPISEHNRLYWYRQTLGQGPEFLTYFQNEAQLEKSRLLSDRFSAERPKGSFSTLEIQRTEQGDSAMYLCASSLVVGGDRRYEQYFGPGTRLTVT.

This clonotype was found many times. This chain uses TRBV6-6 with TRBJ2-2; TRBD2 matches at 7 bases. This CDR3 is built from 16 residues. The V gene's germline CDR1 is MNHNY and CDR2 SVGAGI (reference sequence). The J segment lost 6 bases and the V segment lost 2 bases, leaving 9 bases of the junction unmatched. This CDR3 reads CASSYIGPGRAGELFF. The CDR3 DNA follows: TGTGCCAGCAGTTACATAGGGCCTGGGAGGGCCGGGGAGCTGTTTTTT.

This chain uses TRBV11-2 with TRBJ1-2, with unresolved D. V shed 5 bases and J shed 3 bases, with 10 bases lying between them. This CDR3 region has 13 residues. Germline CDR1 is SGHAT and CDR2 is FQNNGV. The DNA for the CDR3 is TGTGCCAGCAGCGTGGGGAATTACTATGGCTACACCTTC. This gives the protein CASSVGNYYGYTF.

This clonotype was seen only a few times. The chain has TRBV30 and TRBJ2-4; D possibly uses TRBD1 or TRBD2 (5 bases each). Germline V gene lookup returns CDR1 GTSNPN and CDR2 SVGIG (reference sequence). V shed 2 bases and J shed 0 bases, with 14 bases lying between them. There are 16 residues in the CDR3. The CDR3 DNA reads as TGTGCCTGGAGTTGGGGCGAGGGAGTAGCCAAAAACATTCAGTACTTC. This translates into CAWSWGEGVAKNIQYF.

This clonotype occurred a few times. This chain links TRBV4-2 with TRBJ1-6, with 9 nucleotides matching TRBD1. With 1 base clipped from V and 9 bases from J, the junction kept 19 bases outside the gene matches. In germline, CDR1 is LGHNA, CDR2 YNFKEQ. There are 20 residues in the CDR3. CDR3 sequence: CASSQGKSSPGQGSISPLHF. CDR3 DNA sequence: TGTGCCAGCAGCCAAGGGAAATCCTCTCCGGGACAGGGTTCTATTTCACCCCTCCACTTT.

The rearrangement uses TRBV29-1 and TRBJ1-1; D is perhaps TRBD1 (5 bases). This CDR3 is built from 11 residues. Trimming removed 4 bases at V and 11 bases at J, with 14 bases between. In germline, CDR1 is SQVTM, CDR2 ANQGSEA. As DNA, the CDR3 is TGCAGCGTTGGAAATCTTAAGGGGGCTTTCTTT. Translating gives CSVGNLKGAFF.

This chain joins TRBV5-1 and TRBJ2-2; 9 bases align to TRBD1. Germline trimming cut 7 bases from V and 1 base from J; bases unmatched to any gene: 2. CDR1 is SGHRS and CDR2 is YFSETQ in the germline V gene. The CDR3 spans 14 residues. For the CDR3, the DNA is TGCGCCAGCCGGGGACAGGGGAACACCGGGGAGCTGTTTTTT. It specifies CASRGQGNTGELFF.

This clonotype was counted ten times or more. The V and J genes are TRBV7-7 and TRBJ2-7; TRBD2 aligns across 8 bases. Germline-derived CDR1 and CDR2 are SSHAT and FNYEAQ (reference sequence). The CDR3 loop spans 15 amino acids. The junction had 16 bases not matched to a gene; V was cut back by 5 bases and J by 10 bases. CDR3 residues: CASSPLTGTRVLQYF. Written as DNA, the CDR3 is TGTGCCAGCAGCCCTTTGACCGGGACTAGGGTGCTACAGTACTTC.

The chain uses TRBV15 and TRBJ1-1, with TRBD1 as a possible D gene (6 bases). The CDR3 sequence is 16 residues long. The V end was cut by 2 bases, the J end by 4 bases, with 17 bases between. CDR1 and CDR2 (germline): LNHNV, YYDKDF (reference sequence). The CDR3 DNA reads TGTGCCACCAGCAGATTTCCACAACAGGGAAGCACTGAAGCTTTCTTT. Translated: CATSRFPQQGSTEAFF.

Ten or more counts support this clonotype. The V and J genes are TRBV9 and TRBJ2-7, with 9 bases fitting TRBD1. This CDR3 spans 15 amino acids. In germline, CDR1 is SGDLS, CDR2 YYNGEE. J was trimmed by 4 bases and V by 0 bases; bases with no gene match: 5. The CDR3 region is CASSVGQGDAYEQYF. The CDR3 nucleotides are TGTGCCAGCAGCGTAGGACAGGGGGACGCTTACGAGCAGTACTTC. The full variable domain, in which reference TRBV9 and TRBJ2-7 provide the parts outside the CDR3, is DSGVTQTPKHLITATGQRVTLRCSPRSGDLSVYWYQQSLDQGLQFLIQYYNGEERAKGNILERFSAQQFPDLHSELNLSSLELGDSALYFCASSVGQGDAYEQYFGPGTRLTVT.

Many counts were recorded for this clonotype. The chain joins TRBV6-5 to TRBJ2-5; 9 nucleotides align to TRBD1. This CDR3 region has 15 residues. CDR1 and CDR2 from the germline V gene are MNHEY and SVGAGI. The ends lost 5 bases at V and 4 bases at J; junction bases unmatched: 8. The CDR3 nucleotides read TGTGCCAGCAGTGGCACAGGGGGCAAATTAGAGACCCAGTACTTC. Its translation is CASSGTGGKLETQYF.

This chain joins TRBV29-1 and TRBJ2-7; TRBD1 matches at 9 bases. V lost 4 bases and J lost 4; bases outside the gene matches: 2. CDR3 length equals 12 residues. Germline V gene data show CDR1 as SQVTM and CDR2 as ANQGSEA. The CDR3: CSVGGTGYEQYF. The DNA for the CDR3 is TGCAGCGTTGGAGGGACAGGGTACGAGCAGTACTTC.

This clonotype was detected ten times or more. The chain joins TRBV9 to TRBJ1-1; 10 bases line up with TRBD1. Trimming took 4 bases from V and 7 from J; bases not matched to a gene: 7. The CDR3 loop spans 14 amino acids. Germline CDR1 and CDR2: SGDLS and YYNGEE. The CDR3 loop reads CASSPRTGGGEAFF. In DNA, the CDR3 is TGTGCCAGCAGCCCAAGGACAGGGGGAGGTGAAGCTTTCTTT.